This T cell receptor beta chain came from a study of blood T cell repertoires in COVID-19. The wider study: From the United States, Italy and Spain came samples of acute and convalescent COVID-19. Sample material is recorded as cDNA or gDNA derived from T cells, B-cell-depleted T cells, or PBMCs.

CDR1 and CDR2 from the germline V gene are GTSNPN and SVGIG (reference sequence). This CDR3 is 13 amino acids long. Trimming removed 8 bases at V and 2 bases at J, with 10 bases between. Original processing methods: Amplifying reference gene primers gave estimates of nucleated cell counts. Sequencing was performed with immunoSEQ multiplex PCR; in TCRdb, only in-frame clones are kept and a portion is missing. For V, J and clone size, that table is used; D and trimming come from the DNA. The sample shows 30,000 to 40,000 clones, roughly 89% of them seen only once. The sequence came from a man between 60 and 75 years old with active or convalescent COVID-19. The sequenced sample consisted of peripheral blood. The V and J genes are TRBV30 and TRBJ1-6; D remains ambiguous. The CDR3 DNA is TGTGCCGGAGCGCTTGCCTATAATTCACCCCTCCACTTT. Translation: CAGALAYNSPLHF.